This T cell receptor beta chain is drawn from a study of T-cell memory formation after mild COVID-19. About the research overall: TCR clusters were mostly confined to one donor each. Study-wide findings and caveats: Later expanders leaned toward CD4+, whereas clones contracting from day 15 to 85 were balanced CD4/CD8.

Using its own MiXCR run on the 5' RACE reads, TCRdb lists one record per CDR3 protein. The repertoire consists of 300,000 to 350,000 distinct CDR3 sequences, with around 13% occurring once and the leading ten covering about 22%. In its sample, this clonotype was seen a few times. The antigen is not known. Trimming pared 4 bases from V and 7 bases from J, leaving 16 bases between. CDR1 is GTSNPN, CDR2 SVGIG, per germline (reference sequence). The CDR3 contains 13 residues. The receptor was derived from a man in his late teens or twenties who had mild COVID-19 (a few samples of this study predate the infection). Cell type and time point are not known. What was sequenced was PBMCs or a T cell subset sorted from them (not recorded which). This chain uses TRBV30 with TRBJ1-1, with D maybe TRBD1 (5 bases). The CDR3 is CAWNPGLHLEAFF. As DNA, the CDR3 is TGTGCCTGGAATCCGGGACTTCACCTTGAAGCTTTCTTT.